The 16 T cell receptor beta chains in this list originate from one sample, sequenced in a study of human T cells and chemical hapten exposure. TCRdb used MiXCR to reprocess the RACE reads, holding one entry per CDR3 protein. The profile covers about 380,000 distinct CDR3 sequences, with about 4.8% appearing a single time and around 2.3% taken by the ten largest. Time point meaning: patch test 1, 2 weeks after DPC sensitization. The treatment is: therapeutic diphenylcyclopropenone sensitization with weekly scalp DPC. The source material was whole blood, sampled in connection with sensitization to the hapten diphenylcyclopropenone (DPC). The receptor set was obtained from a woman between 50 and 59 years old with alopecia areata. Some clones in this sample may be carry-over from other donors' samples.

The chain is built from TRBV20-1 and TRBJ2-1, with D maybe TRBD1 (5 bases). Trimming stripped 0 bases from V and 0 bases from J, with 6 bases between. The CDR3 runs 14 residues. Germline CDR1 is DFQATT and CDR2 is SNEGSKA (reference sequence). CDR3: CSARDRDSYNEQFF. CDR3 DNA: TGCAGTGCTAGAGACAGGGACTCCTACAATGAGCAGTTCTTC.

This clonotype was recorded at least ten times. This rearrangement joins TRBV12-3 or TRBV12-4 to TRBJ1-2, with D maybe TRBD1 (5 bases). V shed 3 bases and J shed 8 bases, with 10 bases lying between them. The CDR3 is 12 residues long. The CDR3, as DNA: TGTGCCAGCAGTTTCTCAGGGTACGGCTACACCTTC. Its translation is CASSFSGYGYTF.

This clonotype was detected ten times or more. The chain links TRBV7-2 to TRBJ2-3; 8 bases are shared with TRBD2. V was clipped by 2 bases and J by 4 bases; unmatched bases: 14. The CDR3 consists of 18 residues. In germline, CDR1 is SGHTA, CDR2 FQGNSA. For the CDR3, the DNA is TGTGCCAGCAGCTTAAGGGGTAGCGGGGCCAGACGGGCAGATACGCAGTATTTT. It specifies CASSLRGSGARRADTQYF. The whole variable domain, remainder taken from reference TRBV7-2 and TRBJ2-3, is GAGVSQSPSNKVTEKGKDVELRCDPISGHTALYWYRQSLGQGLEFLIYFQGNSAPDKSGLPSDRFSAERTGGSVSTLTIQRTQQEDSAVYLCASSLRGSGARRADTQYFGPGTRLTVL.

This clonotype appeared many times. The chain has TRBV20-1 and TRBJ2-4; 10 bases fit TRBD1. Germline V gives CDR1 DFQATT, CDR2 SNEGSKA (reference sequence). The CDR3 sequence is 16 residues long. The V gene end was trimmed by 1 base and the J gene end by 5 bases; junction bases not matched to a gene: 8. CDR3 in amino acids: CSARVRGTGVQNIQYF. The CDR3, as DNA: TGCAGTGCTAGAGTCCGAGGGACAGGGGTCCAAAACATTCAGTACTTC.

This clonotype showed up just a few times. This CDR3 is CSAITAPPDTQYF. DNA for the CDR3: TGCAGTGCTATTACGGCACCCCCAGATACGCAGTATTTT. The chain links TRBV20-1 to TRBJ2-3; D is ambiguous. Trimming pared 4 bases from V and 4 bases from J, leaving 12 bases between. Germline V lookup: CDR1 DFQATT, CDR2 SNEGSKA (reference sequence). The CDR3 covers 13 residues.

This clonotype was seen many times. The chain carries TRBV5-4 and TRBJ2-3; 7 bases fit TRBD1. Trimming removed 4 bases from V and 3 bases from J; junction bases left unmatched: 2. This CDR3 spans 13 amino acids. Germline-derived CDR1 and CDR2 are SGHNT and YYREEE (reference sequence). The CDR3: CASSNRGTDTQYF. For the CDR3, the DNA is TGTGCCAGCAGCAACAGGGGAACAGATACGCAGTATTTT.

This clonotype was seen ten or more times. DNA of the CDR3: TGCAGCGTTGAAGAGACGGTCTATGGCTACACCTTC. This codes for CSVEETVYGYTF. V gene TRBV29-1 combines with J gene TRBJ1-2; no definite D call. Germline loops: CDR1 SQVTM, CDR2 ANQGSEA. There are 12 residues in the CDR3. Trimming removed 0 bases from V and 4 bases from J, with 6 bases in between.

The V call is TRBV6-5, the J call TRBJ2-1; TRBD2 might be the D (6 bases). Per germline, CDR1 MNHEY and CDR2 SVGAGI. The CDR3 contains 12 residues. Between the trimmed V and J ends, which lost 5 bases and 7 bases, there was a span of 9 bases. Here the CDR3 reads CASSRDSNEQFF. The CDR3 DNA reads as TGTGCCAGCAGTCGGGACTCGAATGAGCAGTTCTTC.

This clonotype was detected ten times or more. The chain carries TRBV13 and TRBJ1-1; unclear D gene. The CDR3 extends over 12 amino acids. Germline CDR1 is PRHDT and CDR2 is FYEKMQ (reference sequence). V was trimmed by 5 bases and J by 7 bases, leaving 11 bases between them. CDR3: CASSRGSSEAFF. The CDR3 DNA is TGTGCCAGCAGCCGAGGATCGAGTGAAGCTTTCTTT.

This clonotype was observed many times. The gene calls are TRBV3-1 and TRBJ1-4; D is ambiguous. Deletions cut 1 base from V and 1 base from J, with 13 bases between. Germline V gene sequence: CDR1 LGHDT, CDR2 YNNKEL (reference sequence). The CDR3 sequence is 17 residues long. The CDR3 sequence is CASSQGPGMRTNEKLFF. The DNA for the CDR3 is TGTGCCAGCAGCCAAGGCCCCGGGATGAGAACTAATGAAAAACTGTTTTTT.

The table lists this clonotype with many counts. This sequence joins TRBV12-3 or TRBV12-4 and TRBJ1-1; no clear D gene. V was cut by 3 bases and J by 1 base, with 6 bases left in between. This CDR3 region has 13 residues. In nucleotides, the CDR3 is TGTGCCAGCAGTTTGGTAGGGAACACTGAAGCTTTCTTT. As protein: CASSLVGNTEAFF.

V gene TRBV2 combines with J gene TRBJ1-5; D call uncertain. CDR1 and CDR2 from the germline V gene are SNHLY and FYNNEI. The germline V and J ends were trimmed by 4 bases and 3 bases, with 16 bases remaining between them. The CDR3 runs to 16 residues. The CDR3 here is CASSGWWGIDNQPQHF. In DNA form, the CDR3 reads TGTGCCAGCAGTGGGTGGTGGGGTATCGACAATCAGCCCCAGCATTTT.

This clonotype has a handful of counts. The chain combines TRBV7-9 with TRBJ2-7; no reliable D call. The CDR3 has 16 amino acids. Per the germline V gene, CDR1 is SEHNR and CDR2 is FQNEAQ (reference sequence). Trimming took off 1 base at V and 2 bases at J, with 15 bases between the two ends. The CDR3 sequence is CASSLGFGKRPYEQYF. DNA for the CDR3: TGTGCCAGCAGCTTAGGATTTGGGAAAAGGCCCTACGAGCAGTACTTC.

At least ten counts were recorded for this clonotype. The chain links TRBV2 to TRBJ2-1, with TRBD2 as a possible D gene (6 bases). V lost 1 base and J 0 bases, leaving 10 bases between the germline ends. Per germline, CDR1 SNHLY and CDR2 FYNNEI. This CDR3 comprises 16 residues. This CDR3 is CASSEGRGSSYNEQFF. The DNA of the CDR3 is TGTGCCAGCAGTGAAGGGCGGGGAAGCTCCTACAATGAGCAGTTCTTC.

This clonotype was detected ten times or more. The CDR3 spells CASRQGSGTEAFF. CDR3 DNA: TGTGCCAGCAGACAGGGGTCTGGCACTGAAGCTTTCTTT. V and J are TRBV6-5 and TRBJ1-1; 7 nucleotides match TRBD1. In germline, CDR1 is MNHEY, CDR2 SVGAGI. The length of the CDR3 is 13 residues. V shed 6 bases and J 4 bases; nucleotides not matched to a gene: 5.

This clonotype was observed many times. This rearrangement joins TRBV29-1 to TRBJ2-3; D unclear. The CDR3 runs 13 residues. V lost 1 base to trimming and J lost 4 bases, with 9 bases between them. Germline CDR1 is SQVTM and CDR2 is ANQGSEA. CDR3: CSVEGLAADTQYF. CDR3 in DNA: TGCAGCGTTGAAGGTCTCGCAGCAGATACGCAGTATTTT.